Reported below is one TCR beta chain. A single count supports this clonotype. Its antigen is currently not known. Within one base of it there is no much larger clone, and no base qualities were kept. One read gives only weak evidence. CDR1 and CDR2 were assigned from the germline V gene (reference sequence) as LNHNV and YYDKDF. The CDR3 has 16 amino acids, counting the end cysteine and phenylalanine. Just the 48-base CDR3 DNA is kept, in frame starting at base 1. V is pruned by 1 base and J by 2 bases, leaving 3 bases of the junction without a gene match. In this study, sorted CD4+ and CD8+ T cells from the blood of healthy subjects and of severe aplastic anemia patients had their TCR repertoires deep-sequenced. Ficoll-Paque density gradient centrifugation was used to isolate peripheral blood mononuclear cells. CD4+ and CD8+ T cells were sorted by FACS or magnetic beads before DNA extraction. Profiling of TCR beta VDJ combinations and CDR3 sequences used genomic DNA as the template. An Illumina HiSeq 2000 was the platform used for TCR repertoire sequencing. The published analysis was carried out like this. TRBV/TRBJ rearrangement plots, CDR3 size and DJ length profiles, and Simpson's diversity index were used to assess repertoires. The immunodominant clone was defined as the most abundant DNA sequence in deep sequencing data. CDR3 amino acid sequences were screened for sharing across subjects and compared with published repertoires and the VDJdb database. The public sequencing data were trimmed at Q25 with fastp and processed into clonotypes with MiXCR by TCRdb, which kept only in-frame beta chains. Entries are consolidated by CDR3 protein sequence, retaining the most common genes and DNA. The V and J calls and clone size are TCRdb's, not the authors'. Across this sample there are roughly 420,000 distinct CDR3 sequences, with under 80% seen only once. In total, the top ten clones hold approximately 3.8% of the sample.

The entry originates in a study of CD8+CD57+ T cells in acquired aplastic anemia (dated by TCRdb to between 2018 and 2020). In terms of the full investigation: DNA extracted from sorted CD4+ and CD8+ cells had a mean of 3.2 ug, with a range of roughly 0.17 to 30 ug. Mean read counts for healthy donor samples were about 10.8 million for CD4+ cells and roughly 12 million for CD8+ cells.

Findings and caveats that apply to the study as a whole: Fewer than 35 CD8+ CDR3 sequences were found to be shared between patients and controls, but these sequences appeared to be highly expressed in patients and within the immunodominant clones of the patients. Between patients and healthy controls, no significant difference in CD8+ Simpson's diversity was found (P=0.060).

The chain is made from TRBV15 and TRBJ1-5, and 9 junctional nucleotides match TRBD1. The sequence came from a human donor in good health, serving as a control. Material for sequencing was sorted CD4+, CD8+, or CD8+CD57+ T cells (not recorded which) from PBMCs. CDR3 sequence: CATSRGDRAGNQPQHF. At the DNA level, the sequence is TGTGCCACCAGCAGAGGGGACAGGGCGGGCAATCAGCCCCAGCATTTT.